This T cell receptor beta chain was recorded in a study of tumor and adjacent non-tumor tissue in lung cancer. TCRbeta libraries were built with three rounds of nested PCR, modified from ARM-PCR. TCRdb recomputed calls from the multiplex PCR reads with MiXCR, one row per CDR3 protein. This sample has approximately 100,000 distinct CDR3 sequences; approximately 65% occur once, and the top ten carry less than 20%. RNA was extracted from bulk tissue without any cell sorting. Distant lung tissue was collected more than 3 cm away from the tumor edge. CDR1 SQVTM and CDR2 ANQGSEA come from the germline V gene. There are 13 residues in the CDR3. The J segment lost 4 bases and the V segment lost 5 bases, leaving 6 bases of the junction unmatched.

Sequencing was carried out using distant non-tumor lung tissue. This sequence was found in a man younger than 40 with non-small cell lung cancer. The chain is built from TRBV29-1 and TRBJ2-7; 9 positions match TRBD2. CDR3 nucleotide sequence: TGCAGCGTTCGACTAGCGGCCTCGTACGAGCAGTACTTC. Amino acid sequence: CSVRLAASYEQYF.